This T cell receptor (beta chain) was captured in a study of shared clonotypes between healthy human individuals. Study-level findings and limits: The four-donor shared clonotypes exceeded non-shared clonotypes in generation probability, with non-shared ones scoring lower.

Concerning this clone itself: What it recognizes is unknown.

TCRdb's copy holds only in-frame clones and misses some; the assay was immunoSEQ multiplex PCR. Among a few million clones, around 93% were seen once, and the ten largest hold approximately 1.7%. CDR1 and CDR2 (germline): SQVTM, ANQGSEA. V shed 3 bases and J shed 5 bases, with 18 bases lying between them. The CDR3 is 15 residues long. Cells designated naive CD8 were CD45RO-negative and were positively selected for CCR7, with terminally differentiated effector memory CD45RA+ cells excluded. The origin of this receptor is a man between 18 and 29 years old in good health. Some clones in this sample may be carry-over from other donors' samples. The sample was naive CD8+ T cells from PBMCs. The rearrangement uses TRBV29-1 and TRBJ2-3, with D unclear. The CDR3 spells CSVEGGQVVRDTQYF. The CDR3 DNA sequence: TGCAGCGTTGAGGGTGGCCAGGTTGTCCGAGATACGCAGTATTTT.